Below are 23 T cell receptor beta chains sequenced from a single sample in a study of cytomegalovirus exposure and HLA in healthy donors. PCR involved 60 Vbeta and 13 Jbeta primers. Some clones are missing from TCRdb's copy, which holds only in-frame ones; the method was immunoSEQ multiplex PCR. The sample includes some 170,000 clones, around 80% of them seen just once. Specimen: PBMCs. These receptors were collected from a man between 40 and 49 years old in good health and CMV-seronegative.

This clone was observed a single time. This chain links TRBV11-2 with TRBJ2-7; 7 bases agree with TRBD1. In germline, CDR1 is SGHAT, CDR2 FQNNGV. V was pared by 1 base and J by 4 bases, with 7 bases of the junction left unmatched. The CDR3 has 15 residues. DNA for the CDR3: TGTGCCAGCAGCTTAGGAGGGGGCGAAATTTACGAGCAGTACTTC. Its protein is CASSLGGGEIYEQYF.

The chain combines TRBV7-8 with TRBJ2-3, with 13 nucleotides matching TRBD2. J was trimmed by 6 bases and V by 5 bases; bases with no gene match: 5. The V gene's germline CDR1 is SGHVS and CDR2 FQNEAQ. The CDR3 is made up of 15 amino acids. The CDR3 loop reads CASSRGTSGADTQYF. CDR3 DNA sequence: TGTGCCAGCAGCCGCGGGACTAGCGGGGCCGATACGCAGTATTTT.

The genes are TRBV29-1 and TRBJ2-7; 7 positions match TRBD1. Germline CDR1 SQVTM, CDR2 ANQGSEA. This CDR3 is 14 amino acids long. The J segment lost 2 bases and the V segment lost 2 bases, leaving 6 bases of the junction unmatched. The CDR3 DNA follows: TGCAGCGTTGAAACGGGACAGTCCCCCTACGAGCAGTACTTC. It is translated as CSVETGQSPYEQYF.

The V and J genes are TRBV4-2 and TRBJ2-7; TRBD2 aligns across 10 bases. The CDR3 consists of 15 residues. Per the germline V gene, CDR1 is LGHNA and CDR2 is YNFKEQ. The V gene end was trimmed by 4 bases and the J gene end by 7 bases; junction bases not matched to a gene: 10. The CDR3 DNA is TGTGCCAGCAGCCTAAGCGGGGGGGCGATTCGGGAGCAGTACTTC. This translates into CASSLSGGAIREQYF.

The CDR3 bases are TGTGCCAGCAGTCTGAGGGCGGGTGGCTACGAGCAGTACTTC. Residues: CASSLRAGGYEQYF. The gene calls are TRBV27 and TRBJ2-7; D is possibly TRBD2 (5 bases). The ends were cut back, 5 bases at V and 3 bases at J, with 14 bases in the middle. The CDR3 spans 14 residues. From germline, CDR1 is MNHEY and CDR2 SMNVEV (reference sequence).

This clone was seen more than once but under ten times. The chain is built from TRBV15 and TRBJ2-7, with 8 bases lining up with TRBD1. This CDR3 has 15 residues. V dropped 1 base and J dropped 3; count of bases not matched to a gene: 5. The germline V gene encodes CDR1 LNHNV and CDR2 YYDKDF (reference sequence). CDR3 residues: CATSRGGQGIYEQYF. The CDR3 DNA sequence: TGTGCCACCAGCAGAGGTGGACAGGGAATCTACGAGCAGTACTTC. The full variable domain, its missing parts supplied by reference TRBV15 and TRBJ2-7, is DAMVIQNPRYQVTQFGKPVTLSCSQTLNHNVMYWYQQKSSQAPKLLFHYYDKDFNNEADTPDNFQSRRPNTSFCFLDIRSPGLGDTAMYLCATSRGGQGIYEQYFGPGTRLTVT.

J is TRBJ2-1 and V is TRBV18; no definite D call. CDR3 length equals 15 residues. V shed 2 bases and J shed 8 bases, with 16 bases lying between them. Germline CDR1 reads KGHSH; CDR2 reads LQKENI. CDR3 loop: CASSPVPGRWDEQFF. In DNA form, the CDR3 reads TGTGCCAGCTCACCAGTGCCAGGCAGGTGGGATGAGCAGTTCTTC.

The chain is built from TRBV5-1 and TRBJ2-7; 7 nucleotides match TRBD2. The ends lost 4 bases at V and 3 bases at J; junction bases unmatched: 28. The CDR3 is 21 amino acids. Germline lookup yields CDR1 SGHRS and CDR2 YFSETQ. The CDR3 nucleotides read TGCGCCAGCAGCGAGTTACCCGACAGCCTTAATCAGCGGGAAGCCCACTACGAGCAGTACTTC. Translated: CASSELPDSLNQREAHYEQYF.

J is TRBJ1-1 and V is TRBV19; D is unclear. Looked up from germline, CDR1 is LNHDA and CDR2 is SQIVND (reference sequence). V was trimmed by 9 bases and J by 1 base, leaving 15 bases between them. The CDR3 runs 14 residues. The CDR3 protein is CASASLTPNTEAFF. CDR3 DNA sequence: TGTGCCAGCGCCTCCTTGACACCGAACACTGAAGCTTTCTTT.

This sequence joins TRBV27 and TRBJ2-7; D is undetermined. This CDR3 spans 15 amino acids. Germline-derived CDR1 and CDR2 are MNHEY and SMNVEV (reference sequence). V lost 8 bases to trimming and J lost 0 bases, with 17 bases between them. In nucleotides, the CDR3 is TGTGCCAGCCTCCTAGATCCGCCTTCCTCCTACGAGCAGTACTTC. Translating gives CASLLDPPSSYEQYF.

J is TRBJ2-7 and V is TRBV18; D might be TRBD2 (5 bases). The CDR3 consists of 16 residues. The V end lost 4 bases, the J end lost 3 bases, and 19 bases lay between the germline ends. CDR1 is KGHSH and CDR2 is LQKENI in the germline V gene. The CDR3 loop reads CASSHTTFGGNYEQYF. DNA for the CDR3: TGTGCCAGCTCACACACCACCTTTGGAGGAAACTACGAGCAGTACTTC.

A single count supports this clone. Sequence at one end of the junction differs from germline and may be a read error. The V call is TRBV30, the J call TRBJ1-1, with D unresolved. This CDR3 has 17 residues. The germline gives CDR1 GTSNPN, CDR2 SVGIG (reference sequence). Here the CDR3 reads CAWSVGRSGNPNIEAFF. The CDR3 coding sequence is TGTGCCTGGAGTGTGGGCCGAAGCGGCAATCCGAACATTGAAGCTTTCTTT.

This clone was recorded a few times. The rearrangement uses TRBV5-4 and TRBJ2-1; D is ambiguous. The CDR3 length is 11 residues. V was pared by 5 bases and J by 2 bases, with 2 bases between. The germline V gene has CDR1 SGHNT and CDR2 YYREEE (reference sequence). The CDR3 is CASSTYNEQFF. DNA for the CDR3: TGTGCCAGCAGTACCTACAATGAGCAGTTCTTC.

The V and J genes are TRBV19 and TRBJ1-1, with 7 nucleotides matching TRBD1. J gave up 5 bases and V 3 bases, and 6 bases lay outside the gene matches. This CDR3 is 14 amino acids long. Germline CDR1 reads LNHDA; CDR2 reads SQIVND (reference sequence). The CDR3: CASSIRGRDTEAFF. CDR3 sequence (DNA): TGTGCCAGTAGTATTAGGGGGCGCGATACTGAAGCTTTCTTT.

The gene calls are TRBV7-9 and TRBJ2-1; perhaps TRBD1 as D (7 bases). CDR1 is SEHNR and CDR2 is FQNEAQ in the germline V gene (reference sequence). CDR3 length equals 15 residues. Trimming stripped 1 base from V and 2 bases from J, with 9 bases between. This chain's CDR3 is CASSLGRGAYNEQFF. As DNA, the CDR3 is TGTGCCAGCAGCTTAGGCAGGGGGGCCTACAATGAGCAGTTCTTC.

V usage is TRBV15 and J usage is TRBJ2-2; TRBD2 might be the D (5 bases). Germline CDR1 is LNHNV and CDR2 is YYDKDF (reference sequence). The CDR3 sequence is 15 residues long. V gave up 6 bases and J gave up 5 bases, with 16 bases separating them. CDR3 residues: CATSLRRSGTGELFF. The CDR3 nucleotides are TGTGCCACCAGTCTTAGGAGGTCGGGAACCGGGGAGCTGTTTTTT.

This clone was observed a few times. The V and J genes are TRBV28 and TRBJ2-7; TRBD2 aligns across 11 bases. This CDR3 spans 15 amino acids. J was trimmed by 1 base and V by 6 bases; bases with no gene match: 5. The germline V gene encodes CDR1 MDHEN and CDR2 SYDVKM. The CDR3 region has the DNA TGTGCCAGCAGGGCTACTAGCGGGAGTTCCTACGAGCAGTACTTC. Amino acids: CASRATSGSSYEQYF.

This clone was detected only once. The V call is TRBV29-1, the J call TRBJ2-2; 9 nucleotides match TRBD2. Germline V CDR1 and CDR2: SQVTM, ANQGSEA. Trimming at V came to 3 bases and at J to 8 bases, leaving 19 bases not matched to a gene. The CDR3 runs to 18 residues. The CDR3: CSVEPLGGPAGGSGELFF. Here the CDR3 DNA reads TGCAGCGTTGAGCCTTTAGGGGGTCCAGCGGGAGGTTCGGGGGAGCTGTTTTTT.

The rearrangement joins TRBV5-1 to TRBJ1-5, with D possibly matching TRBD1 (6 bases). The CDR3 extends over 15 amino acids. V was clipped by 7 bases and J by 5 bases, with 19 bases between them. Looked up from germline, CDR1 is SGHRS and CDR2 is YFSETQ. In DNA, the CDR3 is TGCGCCAGCTGGACGCGGGGGGGCAAGGATCAGCCCCAGCATTTT. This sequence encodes CASWTRGGKDQPQHF.

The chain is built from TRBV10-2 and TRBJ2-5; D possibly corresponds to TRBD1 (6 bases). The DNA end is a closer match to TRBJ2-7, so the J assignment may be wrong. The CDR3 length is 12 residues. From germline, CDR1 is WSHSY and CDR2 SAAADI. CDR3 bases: TGCGCCAGCAGTGGTTACAGGGACGAGCAGTACTTC. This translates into CASSGYRDEQYF.

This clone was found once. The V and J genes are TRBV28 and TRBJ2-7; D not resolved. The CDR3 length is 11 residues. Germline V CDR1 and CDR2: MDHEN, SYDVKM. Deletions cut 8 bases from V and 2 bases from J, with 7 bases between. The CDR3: CASQVTYEQYF. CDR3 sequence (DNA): TGTGCCAGCCAGGTTACCTACGAGCAGTACTTC.

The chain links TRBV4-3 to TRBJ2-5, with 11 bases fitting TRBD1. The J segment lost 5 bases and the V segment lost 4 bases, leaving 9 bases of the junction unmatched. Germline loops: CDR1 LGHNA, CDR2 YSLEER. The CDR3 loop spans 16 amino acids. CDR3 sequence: CASSLGPGQGDETQYF. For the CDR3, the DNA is TGCGCCAGCAGCCTGGGGCCGGGACAGGGGGACGAGACCCAGTACTTC.

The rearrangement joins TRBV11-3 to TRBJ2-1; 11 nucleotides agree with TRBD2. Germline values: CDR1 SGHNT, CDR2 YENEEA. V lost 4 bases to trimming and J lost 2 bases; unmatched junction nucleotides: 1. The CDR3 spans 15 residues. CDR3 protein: CASSSGLAAYNEQFF. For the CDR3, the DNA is TGTGCCAGCAGCTCGGGACTAGCGGCCTACAATGAGCAGTTCTTC.